One and the same sample provided the 7 T cell receptor beta chains below, sequenced in a study of T cells in Graves' hyperthyroidism and ophthalmopathy. TCR beta CDR3 sequences were amplified from RNA transcripts. First-round RT-PCR of the TCR CDR3 relied on the HTBI primer set. One entry per CDR3 protein, called by TCRdb with MiXCR from the multiplex PCR reads. The table records about 600,000 distinct CDR3 sequences, 12% to 15% of them present only once. Sequencing used blood. Receptor source: a woman between 18 and 29 years old with Graves' ophthalmopathy.

This clonotype occurred many times. V gene TRBV29-1 combines with J gene TRBJ1-2, with unresolved D. The CDR3 totals 11 residues. Looked up from germline, CDR1 is SQVTM and CDR2 is ANQGSEA. Trimming took off 4 bases at V and 2 bases at J, with 5 bases between the two ends. In DNA, the CDR3 is TGCAGCGTTGCCGAGAACTATGGCTACACCTTC. Its translation: CSVAENYGYTF.

On this clonotype itself: This could be a read error, since a much larger clone is one nucleotide away. V usage is TRBV29-1 and J usage is TRBJ2-1; TRBD2 aligns across 7 bases. The J call may be in error: the DNA end matches TRBJ2-7 better. Germline CDR1 SQVTM, CDR2 ANQGSEA. This CDR3 spans 15 amino acids. The CDR3 is CSVEVLADPYNEQYF. The CDR3, as DNA: TGCAGCGTTGAAGTTCTAGCGGACCCCTACAATGAGCAGTACTTC.

The chain is built from TRBV25-1 and TRBJ2-5, with 9 bases matching TRBD1. The germline gives CDR1 MGHDK, CDR2 SYGVNS. With V trimmed by 10 bases and J by 11 bases, 14 bases remained unmatched. The length of the CDR3 is 13 residues. The CDR3 bases are TGTGCCACCACCCAGACAGGGGGTAGCTCTCAGTACTTC. Translated, it gives CATTQTGGSSQYF. Variable domain in full (rest from reference TRBV25-1 and TRBJ2-5): EADIYQTPRYLVIGTGKKITLECSQTMGHDKMYWYQQDPGMELHLIHYSYGVNSTEKGDLSSESTVSRIRTEHFPLTLESARPSHTSQYLCATTQTGGSSQYFGPGTRLLVL.

In this sample, this clonotype turned up many times. This chain's CDR3 is CASSRSGTVLYEQYF. Here the CDR3 DNA reads TGTGCCAGCTCCCGGTCCGGGACAGTACTCTACGAGCAGTACTTC. The gene calls are TRBV18 and TRBJ2-7; TRBD1 aligns across 7 bases. CDR1 KGHSH and CDR2 LQKENI come from the germline V gene. Trimming at V came to 6 bases and at J to 3 bases, leaving 11 bases not matched to a gene. This CDR3 region has 15 residues.

This clonotype was counted many times. This chain uses TRBV2 with TRBJ1-4; D remains unclear. Germline V gene sequence: CDR1 SNHLY, CDR2 FYNNEI. With 4 bases removed from V and 5 bases from J, the gap between germline ends came to 5 bases. The CDR3 spans 12 residues. The CDR3 spells CASSGVNEKLFF. DNA of the CDR3: TGTGCCAGCAGTGGAGTAAATGAAAAACTGTTTTTT. Complete variable domain (other parts from reference TRBV2 and TRBJ1-4): EPEVTQTPSHQVTQMGQEVILRCVPISNHLYFYWYRQILGQKVEFLVSFYNNEISEKSEIFDDQFSVERPDGSNFTLKIRSTKLEDSAMYFCASSGVNEKLFFGSGTQLSVL.

Ten or more counts support this clonotype. The CDR3 nucleotides read TGTGCCAGCAGCTTAGAGCCTAGCGGGAGTCACGAGCAGTACTTC. Protein product: CASSLEPSGSHEQYF. The chain couples TRBV7-6 to TRBJ2-7, with 10 bases identical to TRBD2. Germline assignment: CDR1 SGHVS and CDR2 FNYEAQ. CDR3 length equals 15 residues. With 1 base clipped from V and 5 bases from J, the junction kept 5 bases outside the gene matches. The full variable domain, rest sourced from reference TRBV7-6 and TRBJ2-7, is GAGVSQSPRYKVTKRGQDVALRCDPISGHVSLYWYRQALGQGPEFLTYFNYEAQQDKSGLPNDRFSAERPEGSISTLTIQRTEQRDSAMYRCASSLEPSGSHEQYFGPGTRLTVT.

The chain recombines TRBV6-1 with TRBJ2-7; D is possibly TRBD2 (5 bases). CDR1 MNHNS and CDR2 SASEGT come from the germline V gene. V shed 5 bases and J shed 1 base, with 15 bases lying between them. The CDR3 has 15 residues. The CDR3 sequence: CASSPTRPGSYEQYF. The CDR3 DNA follows: TGTGCCAGCAGTCCCACTAGGCCAGGATCCTACGAGCAGTACTTC.